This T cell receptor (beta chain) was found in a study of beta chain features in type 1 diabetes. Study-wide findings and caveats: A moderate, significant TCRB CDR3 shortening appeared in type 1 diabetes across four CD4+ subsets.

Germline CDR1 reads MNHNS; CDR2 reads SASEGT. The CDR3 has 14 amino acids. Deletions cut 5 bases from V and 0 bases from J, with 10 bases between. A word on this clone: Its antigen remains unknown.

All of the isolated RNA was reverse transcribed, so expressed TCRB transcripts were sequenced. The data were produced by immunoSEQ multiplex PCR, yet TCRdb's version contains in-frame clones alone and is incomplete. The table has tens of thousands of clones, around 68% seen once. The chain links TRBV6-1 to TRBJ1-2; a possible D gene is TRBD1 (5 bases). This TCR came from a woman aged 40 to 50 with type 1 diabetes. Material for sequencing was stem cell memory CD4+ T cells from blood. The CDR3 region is CASSTRVANYGYTF. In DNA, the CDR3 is TGTGCCAGCAGTACCAGGGTTGCTAACTATGGCTACACCTTC.